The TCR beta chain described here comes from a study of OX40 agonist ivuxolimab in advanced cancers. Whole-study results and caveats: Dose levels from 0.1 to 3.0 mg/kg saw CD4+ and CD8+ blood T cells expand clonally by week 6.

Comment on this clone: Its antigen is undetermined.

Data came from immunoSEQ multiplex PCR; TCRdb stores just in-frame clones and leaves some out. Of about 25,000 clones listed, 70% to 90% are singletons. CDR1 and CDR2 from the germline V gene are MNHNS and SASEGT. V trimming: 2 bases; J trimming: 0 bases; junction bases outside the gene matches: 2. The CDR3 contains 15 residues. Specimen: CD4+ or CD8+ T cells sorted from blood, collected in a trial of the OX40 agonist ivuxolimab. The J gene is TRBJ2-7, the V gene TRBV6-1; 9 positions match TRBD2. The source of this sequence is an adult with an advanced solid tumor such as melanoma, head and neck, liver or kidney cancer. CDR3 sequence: CASSEISGSSYEQYF. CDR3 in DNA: TGTGCCAGCAGTGAAATTAGCGGGAGCTCCTACGAGCAGTACTTC.